This is a list of T cell receptor beta chains from one sample in a study of blood T cell repertoires in COVID-19. Repertoires were generated with immunoSEQ multiplex PCR, while TCRdb's copy carries only in-frame clones and drops some. The profile shows around 100,000 clones, about 85% of them singletons. Sequenced sample: peripheral blood. These receptors came from a man between 40 and 49 years old with acute or convalescent COVID-19. CDR3s include the opening cysteine and the closing phenylalanine or tryptophan. D genes are given only for firm matches.

d_call: NA
j_call: TRBJ2-7
v_call: TRBV6-5
cdr3_length: 11
cdr3_aa: CASSYSGEQYF

d_call: TRBD2
j_call: TRBJ2-2
v_call: TRBV6-5
cdr3_length: 16
cdr3_aa: CASSYSRRLAAMELFF

d_call: NA
j_call: TRBJ2-4
v_call: TRBV29-1
cdr3_length: 12
cdr3_aa: CSVRLAKNIQYF

d_call: NA
j_call: TRBJ1-1
v_call: TRBV4-1
cdr3_length: 14
cdr3_aa: CASSRIQALNEAFF

d_call: TRBD1
j_call: TRBJ2-1
v_call: TRBV7-8
cdr3_length: 16
cdr3_aa: CASSNQGQSSYNEQFF

d_call: TRBD1
j_call: TRBJ2-7
v_call: TRBV28
cdr3_length: 14
cdr3_aa: CASSPGTGGWEQYF

d_call: NA
j_call: TRBJ2-1
v_call: TRBV11-2
cdr3_length: 17
cdr3_aa: CASSLDPTPSSYNEQFF

d_call: NA
j_call: TRBJ2-5
v_call: TRBV18
cdr3_length: 14
cdr3_aa: CASSRDGGKETQYF

d_call: TRBD1
j_call: TRBJ2-1
v_call: TRBV2
cdr3_length: 16
cdr3_aa: CASRRTGGGLINEQFF

d_call: NA
j_call: TRBJ2-1
v_call: TRBV28
cdr3_length: 12
cdr3_aa: CASSSLPNEQFF

d_call: NA
j_call: TRBJ2-5
v_call: TRBV29-1
cdr3_length: 14
cdr3_aa: CSAGGTGIQETQYF

d_call: NA
j_call: TRBJ2-4
v_call: TRBV2
cdr3_length: 15
cdr3_aa: CASSEEELSRYIQYF

d_call: TRBD2
j_call: TRBJ2-1
v_call: TRBV6-2/TRBV6-3
cdr3_length: 15
cdr3_aa: CASSYVAGAWNEQFF

d_call: TRBD2
j_call: TRBJ2-7
v_call: TRBV2
cdr3_length: 14
cdr3_aa: CASLLAGGSYEQYF

d_call: TRBD2
j_call: TRBJ2-7
v_call: TRBV28
cdr3_length: 13
cdr3_aa: CASRTGGGYEQYF

d_call: TRBD2
j_call: TRBJ2-5
v_call: TRBV11-2
cdr3_length: 17
cdr3_aa: CASSLAGGPVRQETQYF

d_call: NA
j_call: TRBJ1-4
v_call: TRBV27
cdr3_length: 15
cdr3_aa: CASSLRGTVGEKLFF

d_call: TRBD1
j_call: TRBJ2-5
v_call: TRBV5-8
cdr3_length: 16
cdr3_aa: CASSPWTGRRQETQYF

d_call: TRBD2
j_call: TRBJ2-3
v_call: TRBV18
cdr3_length: 15
cdr3_aa: CASSFDSGGTDTQYF

d_call: TRBD2
j_call: TRBJ2-7
v_call: TRBV20-1
cdr3_length: 13
cdr3_aa: CSASSGRAYEQYF

d_call: NA
j_call: TRBJ2-1
v_call: TRBV7-2
cdr3_length: 15
cdr3_aa: CASKGRAGYRDEQFF

d_call: NA
j_call: TRBJ2-5
v_call: TRBV7-8
cdr3_length: 12
cdr3_aa: CASSPGLETQYF

d_call: TRBD1
j_call: TRBJ2-2
v_call: TRBV5-1
cdr3_length: 15
cdr3_aa: CASRTGTGFTGELFF

d_call: NA
j_call: TRBJ2-7
v_call: TRBV21-1
cdr3_length: 15
cdr3_aa: CASSKGRGGRYEQYF

d_call: NA
j_call: TRBJ2-3
v_call: TRBV6-4
cdr3_length: 15
cdr3_aa: CASSDWQLGLQSKYF

d_call: NA
j_call: TRBJ1-2
v_call: TRBV12-5
cdr3_length: 13
cdr3_aa: CASGLGGERGYTF

d_call: TRBD1
j_call: TRBJ1-6
v_call: TRBV24-1
cdr3_length: 16
cdr3_aa: CATGMGEQGYNSPLHF

d_call: NA
j_call: TRBJ1-4
v_call: TRBV7-8
cdr3_length: 13
cdr3_aa: CASSAEVWEKLFF

d_call: NA
j_call: TRBJ2-4
v_call: TRBV28
cdr3_length: 16
cdr3_aa: CASSPTDGLAKNIQYF

d_call: NA
j_call: TRBJ1-1
v_call: TRBV7-9
cdr3_length: 14
cdr3_aa: CASSLGGRNTEAFF

d_call: NA
j_call: TRBJ2-5
v_call: TRBV5-1
cdr3_length: 15
cdr3_aa: CASTPPRGVQETQYF

d_call: TRBD1
j_call: TRBJ2-1
v_call: TRBV5-5
cdr3_length: 16
cdr3_aa: CASSLDATTHRGEQFF

d_call: NA
j_call: TRBJ2-7
v_call: TRBV11-2
cdr3_length: 19
cdr3_aa: CASSLGPRRVGGSSYEQYF